One and the same sample provided the 5 T cell receptor beta chains below, sequenced in a study of T cell repertoires in cytomegalovirus infection. TCRdb passed the reads through MiXCR, listing each CDR3 protein once. The table has about 310,000 distinct CDR3 sequences, roughly 25% seen once; the top ten hold more than 10%. These receptors are not linked to any known antigen. The sample in question was cultured PBMCs, obtained from culture after CMV antigen stimulation. The origin of the receptors is a human donor in good health (CMV status not recorded). Some clones in this sample may be carry-over from other donors' samples.

This clonotype occurred a few times. The chain carries TRBV6-6 and TRBJ1-1; tentatively, D is TRBD1 (5 bases). Between the trimmed V and J ends, which lost 5 bases and 6 bases, there was a span of 13 bases. Germline V lookup: CDR1 MNHNY, CDR2 SVGAGI (reference sequence). This CDR3 has 13 amino acids. The CDR3 here is CASSASTDAEAFF. The CDR3, as DNA: TGTGCCAGCAGTGCCTCGACAGACGCTGAAGCTTTCTTT.

V and J are TRBV28 and TRBJ2-7, with 16 positions matching TRBD2. The V segment lost 8 bases and the J segment 1 base; nucleotides outside the gene matches: 8. Per the germline V gene, CDR1 is MDHEN and CDR2 is SYDVKM. The CDR3 has 17 residues. CDR3 in amino acids: CASRGTSGRAYSYEQYF. The CDR3 coding sequence is TGTGCCAGCCGCGGGACTAGCGGGAGGGCCTATTCCTACGAGCAGTACTTC.

This clonotype occurred many times. The J gene is TRBJ1-2, the V gene TRBV6-2 or TRBV6-3; D might be TRBD1 (6 bases). Germline-derived CDR1 and CDR2 are MNHEY and SVGEGT. Deletions cut 9 bases from V and 2 bases from J, with 13 bases between. The CDR3 extends over 13 amino acids. The CDR3 region has the DNA TGTGCCAGTGGAGGGGGGCCGAACTATGGCTACACCTTC. Translated: CASGGGPNYGYTF.

This chain connects TRBV28 to TRBJ1-2; D is perhaps TRBD1 (6 bases). V was shortened by 5 bases and J by 0 bases, with 10 bases between the two germline ends. CDR1 and CDR2 (germline): MDHEN, SYDVKM. CDR3 length: 14 amino acids. The CDR3 protein is CASSTGHPNYGYTF. CDR3 nucleotide sequence: TGTGCCAGCAGTACGGGACACCCTAACTATGGCTACACCTTC.

J is TRBJ1-1 and V is TRBV30; no clear D. V lost 1 base and J lost 0, with 12 bases in between. Germline V lookup: CDR1 GTSNPN, CDR2 SVGIG (reference sequence). CDR3 length: 15 amino acids. CDR3 in amino acids: CAWSEPGSMNTEAFF. The CDR3 DNA reads as TGTGCCTGGAGTGAACCCGGCAGCATGAACACTGAAGCTTTCTTT. Drawing the rest from reference TRBV30 and TRBJ1-1, the complete variable domain is SQTIHQWPATLVQPVGSPLSLECTVEGTSNPNLYWYRQAAGRGLQLLFYSVGIGQISSEVPQNLSASRPQDRQFILSSKKLLLSDSGFYLCAWSEPGSMNTEAFFGQGTRLTVV.